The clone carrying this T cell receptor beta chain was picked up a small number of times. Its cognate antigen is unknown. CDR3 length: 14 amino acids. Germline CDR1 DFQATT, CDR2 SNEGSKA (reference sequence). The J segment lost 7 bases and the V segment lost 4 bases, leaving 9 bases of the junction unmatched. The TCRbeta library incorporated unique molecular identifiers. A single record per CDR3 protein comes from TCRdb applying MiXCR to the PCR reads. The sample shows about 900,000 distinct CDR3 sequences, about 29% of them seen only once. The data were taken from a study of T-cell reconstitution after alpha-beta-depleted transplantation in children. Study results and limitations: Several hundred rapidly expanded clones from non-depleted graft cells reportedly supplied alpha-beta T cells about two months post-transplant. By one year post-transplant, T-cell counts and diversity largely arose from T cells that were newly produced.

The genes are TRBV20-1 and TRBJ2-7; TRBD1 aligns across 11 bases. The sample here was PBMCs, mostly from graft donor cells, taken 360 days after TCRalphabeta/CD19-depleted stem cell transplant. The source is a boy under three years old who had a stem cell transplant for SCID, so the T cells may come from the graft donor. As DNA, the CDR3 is TGCAGTGCTACTCCGGGACAGGGGGAATATGAGCAGTACTTC. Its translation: CSATPGQGEYEQYF.